This T cell receptor beta chain was identified in a study of patients and donors after allogeneic stem cell transplantation. Germline V gene data show CDR1 as GTSNPN and CDR2 as SVGIG (reference sequence). The CDR3 sequence is 11 residues long. The V end lost 3 bases, the J end lost 3 bases, and 3 bases lay between the germline ends. MiXCR, run by TCRdb on the RT-PCR reads, gives a single entry per CDR3 protein. Found here are 400,000 to 500,000 distinct CDR3 sequences, around 15% of them singletons; the top ten hold around 7.9%. The sequence was obtained from a human donor who was either an allogeneic HSCT recipient or a stem cell or donor lymphocyte infusion donor (not recorded which). It is not recorded whose cells these are; they may come from a transplant donor. Sequencing used blood, either unsorted or a sorted T cell fraction (not recorded which). This chain links TRBV30 with TRBJ2-1, with D hard to call. CDR3 in DNA: TGTGCCTGGAGGGACTACAATGAGCAGTTCTTC. Translating gives CAWRDYNEQFF.